Presented here are 27 T cell receptor beta chains from one specimen sequenced in a study of cytomegalovirus exposure and HLA in healthy donors. PCR employed 60 Vbeta and 13 Jbeta primers. Generated by immunoSEQ multiplex PCR, the TCRdb table keeps only in-frame clones and is missing some. Here the sample spans approximately 150,000 clones, around 80% being singletons. Sequences were obtained from PBMCs. These TCRs come from a male donor in good health and CMV-seronegative.

The genes are TRBV11-3 and TRBJ2-2; the match to TRBD2 covers 9 bases. The CDR3 is made up of 15 amino acids. Trimming took 5 bases from V and 3 from J; bases not matched to a gene: 4. Germline V gene lookup returns CDR1 SGHNT and CDR2 YENEEA. CDR3 in amino acids: CASSRSGSDTGELFF. The CDR3 DNA reads TGTGCCAGCAGCCGTAGCGGGAGCGACACCGGGGAGCTGTTTTTT.

In nucleotides, the CDR3 is TGTGCCAGCAGCTCCCCCTTCGCGAGGGTTGATACAGATACGCAGTATTTT. This encodes CASSSPFARVDTDTQYF. This chain joins TRBV7-9 and TRBJ2-3, with D possibly being TRBD2 (5 bases). Germline CDR1 SEHNR, CDR2 FQNEAQ (reference sequence). This CDR3 spans 17 amino acids. V lost 4 bases and J lost 3, with 20 bases in between.

The CDR3 region has the DNA TGTGCCAGCAGCCAAACGGGACAGGGGACTGAAGCTTTCTTT. Translated, it gives CASSQTGQGTEAFF. This sequence joins TRBV11-1 and TRBJ1-1; 10 bases align to TRBD1. The CDR3 is made up of 14 amino acids. J lost 5 bases, V lost 5 bases, and 5 bases had no gene match. Germline values: CDR1 SGHAT, CDR2 FQDESV (reference sequence).

The V gene is TRBV19, the J gene TRBJ1-4, with D perhaps TRBD1 (6 bases). V shed 3 bases and J shed 7 bases, with 15 bases lying between them. The CDR3 consists of 15 residues. Per the germline V gene, CDR1 is LNHDA and CDR2 is SQIVND (reference sequence). CDR3 nucleotides: TGTGCCAGTAGTATCTCAGGGGCCGGTGCTGAAAAACTGTTTTTT. It is translated as CASSISGAGAEKLFF.

The chain links TRBV5-4 to TRBJ2-7; maybe TRBD2 (6 bases). This CDR3 contains 14 residues. In germline, CDR1 is SGHNT, CDR2 YYREEE (reference sequence). V was cut by 2 bases and J by 2 bases, with 11 bases left in between. CDR3: CASSLLGSTYEQYF. CDR3 in DNA: TGTGCCAGCAGCTTACTCGGGAGTACCTACGAGCAGTACTTC. Based on the CDR3 plus reference TRBV5-4 and TRBJ2-7, the full variable domain is ETGVTQSPTHLIKTRGQQVTLRCSSQSGHNTVSWYQQALGQGPQFIFQYYREEENGRGNFPPRFSGLQFPNYSSELNVNALELDDSALYLCASSLLGSTYEQYFGPGTRLTVT.

V is TRBV7-3 and J is TRBJ1-4; TRBD1 might be the D (6 bases). The CDR3 sequence is 15 residues long. The V end was cut by 6 bases, the J end by 0 bases, with 11 bases between. Germline lookup yields CDR1 SGHTA and CDR2 FQGTGA. CDR3 amino acids: CASRQTGSTNEKLFF. The DNA of the CDR3 is TGTGCCAGCAGGCAAACAGGGTCAACTAATGAAAAACTGTTTTTT.

The chain couples TRBV2 to TRBJ1-3; tentative D call: TRBD1 (6 bases). Deletions cut 9 bases from V and 4 bases from J, with 13 bases between. Per the germline V gene, CDR1 is SNHLY and CDR2 is FYNNEI. The CDR3 has 13 amino acids. CDR3 sequence: CASPQGSGNTIYF. In DNA, the CDR3 is TGTGCCAGTCCCCAGGGGTCAGGAAACACCATATATTTT.

The rearrangement uses TRBV28 and TRBJ2-7; the D gene is possibly TRBD2 (5 bases). Trimming took off 6 bases at V and 3 bases at J, with 9 bases between the two ends. CDR1 is MDHEN and CDR2 is SYDVKM in the germline V gene. There are 12 residues in the CDR3. CDR3 bases: TGTGCCAGCAGGTCCACTAGCTACGAGCAGTACTTC. This sequence encodes CASRSTSYEQYF.

The chain has TRBV5-1 and TRBJ1-1; 7 nucleotides match TRBD1. V lost 5 bases, J lost 9 bases, and 10 bases stayed unmatched. Germline V gene data show CDR1 as SGHRS and CDR2 as YFSETQ. The CDR3 contains 13 residues. The CDR3 reads CASSYLGQDQAFF. In DNA form, the CDR3 reads TGCGCCAGCAGTTATCTAGGACAGGACCAAGCTTTCTTT.

V usage is TRBV5-1 and J usage is TRBJ2-5; 7 nucleotides align to TRBD1. From germline, CDR1 is SGHRS and CDR2 YFSETQ. V lost 3 bases and J lost 0; bases outside the gene matches: 5. The CDR3 is made up of 15 amino acids. CDR3 sequence reads: CASSWGDRDQETQYF. The CDR3 nucleotides are TGCGCCAGCAGCTGGGGCGACAGGGACCAAGAGACCCAGTACTTC. Based on the CDR3 plus reference TRBV5-1 and TRBJ2-5, the full variable domain is KAGVTQTPRYLIKTRGQQVTLSCSPISGHRSVSWYQQTPGQGLQFLFEYFSETQRNKGNFPGRFSGRQFSNSRSEMNVSTLELGDSALYLCASSWGDRDQETQYFGPGTRLLVL.

This clone was seen more than once but under ten times. This chain links TRBV7-9 with TRBJ1-1, with D hard to call. This CDR3 spans 12 amino acids. Looked up from germline, CDR1 is SEHNR and CDR2 is FQNEAQ (reference sequence). Trimming took off 5 bases at V and 3 bases at J, with 7 bases between the two ends. The DNA of the CDR3 is TGTGCCAGCAGCCTGTCTGACACTGAAGCTTTCTTT. It encodes CASSLSDTEAFF.

In this sample, this clone turned up a few times. The J gene is TRBJ2-2, the V gene TRBV11-3; 7 bases fit TRBD1. The CDR3 extends over 15 amino acids. Germline-derived CDR1 and CDR2 are SGHNT and YENEEA. V gave up 5 bases and J gave up 5 bases; unmatched junction bases: 8. CDR3 protein: CASSPRQGGTGELFF. The CDR3 nucleotides read TGTGCCAGCAGCCCACGACAGGGTGGAACCGGGGAGCTGTTTTTT.

The chain carries TRBV4-1 and TRBJ2-7; weak D call: TRBD2 (5 bases). The CDR3 sequence is 13 residues long. The ends were cut back, 1 base at V and 2 bases at J, with 6 bases in the middle. Per the germline V gene, CDR1 is MGHRA and CDR2 is YSYEKL. CDR3 in amino acids: CASSQAGAYEQYF. For the CDR3, the DNA is TGCGCCAGCAGCCAAGCCGGGGCCTACGAGCAGTACTTC.

V is TRBV4-3 and J is TRBJ2-1, with D possibly being TRBD1 (5 bases). V lost 0 bases, J lost 6 bases, and 6 bases lay in between. Germline V gene data show CDR1 as LGHNA and CDR2 as YSLEER. This CDR3 is 13 amino acids long. CDR3 sequence (DNA): TGCGCCAGCAGCCAAGATCAGGGCAATGAGCAGTTCTTC. Translated: CASSQDQGNEQFF.

A remark on this clone: The junction shows a germline mismatch at one end, possibly a read error. CDR3 in amino acids: CSSSLTRTEAFF. DNA of the CDR3: TGTTCCAGCAGCTTAACGAGGACTGAAGCTTTCTTT. The chain uses TRBV7-9 and TRBJ1-1; unclear D gene. Germline loops: CDR1 SEHNR, CDR2 FQNEAQ (reference sequence). The CDR3 is 12 amino acids.

The rearrangement joins TRBV28 to TRBJ2-1; tentatively, D is TRBD2 (7 bases). V lost 10 bases, J lost 4 bases, and 17 bases lay in between. Germline CDR1 reads MDHEN; CDR2 reads SYDVKM. The CDR3 runs to 14 residues. The CDR3 nucleotides are TGTGCCACTGGGGCGGGGGCCGCTTACAATGAGCAGTTCTTC. Its protein product is CATGAGAAYNEQFF. Together with reference TRBV28 and TRBJ2-1, the CDR3 gives the full variable domain: DVKVTQSSRYLVKRTGEKVFLECVQDMDHENMFWYRQDPGLGLRLIYFSYDVKMKEKGDIPEGYSVSREKKERFSLILESASTNQTSMYLCATGAGAAYNEQFFGPGTRLTVL.

The CDR3 bases are TGTGCCAGCAGCTCCCCCGGCATCGGACAGGGTATAATCTATGGCTACACCTTC. This translates into CASSSPGIGQGIIYGYTF. This chain connects TRBV7-8 to TRBJ1-2; 8 bases agree with TRBD1. Trimming cost V 4 bases and J 4 bases; bases outside gene matches: 17. Germline CDR1 SGHVS, CDR2 FQNEAQ. This CDR3 has 18 residues.

This clone was counted between two and nine times. The CDR3 loop reads CASSLGGLAAWYQETQYF. The CDR3 DNA reads as TGTGCCAGCAGCTTAGGGGGGCTAGCGGCCTGGTACCAAGAGACCCAGTACTTC. The chain recombines TRBV7-8 with TRBJ2-5, with a tentative D call TRBD2 (7 bases). Germline values: CDR1 SGHVS, CDR2 FQNEAQ. V gave up 1 base and J gave up 0 bases, with 18 bases separating them. This CDR3 region has 18 residues.

The CDR3 protein is CASSPSGFRTDTQYF. CDR3 sequence (DNA): TGTGCCAGCAGCCCCAGCGGCTTTCGCACAGATACGCAGTATTTT. This sequence joins TRBV9 and TRBJ2-3; possibly TRBD2 for D (5 bases). The CDR3 runs 15 residues. Germline V lookup: CDR1 SGDLS, CDR2 YYNGEE. V was pared by 4 bases and J by 1 base, with 13 bases between.

The rearrangement links TRBV23-1 to TRBJ2-7; maybe TRBD2 (5 bases). TRBV23-1 is an open reading frame whose function is uncertain. V lost 6 bases to trimming and J lost 5 bases, with 23 bases between them. The CDR3 loop spans 16 amino acids. The CDR3 region is CASSSRPRERRDEQYF. CDR3 sequence (DNA): TGCGCCAGCAGCTCCCGACCCCGGGAAAGAAGGGACGAGCAGTACTTC.

This rearrangement joins TRBV2 to TRBJ2-4, with unresolved D. CDR1 and CDR2 (germline): SNHLY, FYNNEI. Trimming took off 4 bases at V and 1 base at J, with 11 bases between the two ends. The CDR3 contains 15 residues. The CDR3 DNA is TGTGCCAGCAGTGGAGCAGAGGCGGCCAAAAACATTCAGTACTTC. It specifies CASSGAEAAKNIQYF.

The chain combines TRBV14 with TRBJ2-3, with 11 nucleotides matching TRBD2. CDR3 length: 17 amino acids. Unmatched junction bases numbered 11, after V lost 4 bases and J lost 5 bases. CDR1 SGHDN and CDR2 FVKESK come from the germline V gene. The CDR3 DNA reads TGTGCCAGCAGCCCCTTAGCGGGAGGGGTAAGAAGAGATACGCAGTATTTT. This translates into CASSPLAGGVRRDTQYF.

J is TRBJ1-2 and V is TRBV9; weak D call: TRBD1 (6 bases). The CDR3 loop spans 14 amino acids. V lost 4 bases, J lost 2 bases, and 12 bases lay in between. From germline, CDR1 is SGDLS and CDR2 YYNGEE. The CDR3 loop reads CASSPGGGNYGYTF. Written as DNA, the CDR3 is TGTGCCAGCAGCCCGGGGGGGGGCAACTATGGCTACACCTTC.

The J gene is TRBJ2-2, the V gene TRBV5-1, with D possibly matching TRBD1 (7 bases). Germline CDR1 is SGHRS and CDR2 is YFSETQ. The CDR3 runs to 16 residues. V was pared by 3 bases and J by 3 bases, with 15 bases between. The CDR3: CASSSQGGFYTGELFF. The CDR3 bases are TGCGCCAGCAGCTCGCAGGGGGGCTTTTACACCGGGGAGCTGTTTTTT.

The rearrangement uses TRBV6-4 and TRBJ2-2; 10 positions match TRBD2. V shed 4 bases and J 4 bases; nucleotides not matched to a gene: 0. The CDR3 extends over 14 amino acids. The germline V gene encodes CDR1 MRHNA and CDR2 SNTAGT. Written as DNA, the CDR3 is TGTGCCAGCAGTGCTAGCGGGAGCACCGGGGAGCTGTTTTTT. Translated, it gives CASSASGSTGELFF.

V is TRBV7-9 and J is TRBJ1-1; D ambiguous. Deletions cut 0 bases from V and 4 bases from J, with 9 bases between. The CDR3 length is 14 residues. Germline V gives CDR1 SEHNR, CDR2 FQNEAQ (reference sequence). The CDR3 is CASSLAEIRTEAFF. The CDR3 bases are TGTGCCAGCAGCTTAGCGGAGATTCGCACTGAAGCTTTCTTT.

The V and J genes are TRBV5-6 and TRBJ2-3; a possible D gene is TRBD2 (7 bases). Trimming removed 7 bases from V and 2 bases from J, with 17 bases in between. This CDR3 is built from 15 residues. The germline CDR1 and CDR2 sequences are SGHDT and YYEEEE. The CDR3 region is CASRGAGAVTDTQYF. CDR3 bases: TGTGCCAGCCGGGGGGCGGGGGCGGTCACAGATACGCAGTATTTT.